What follows are 14 T cell receptor beta chains derived from one specimen sequenced in a study of Graves' ophthalmopathy and Graves' hyperthyroidism. CDR3 regions of TCR beta were amplified from RNA transcripts. A first-round RT-PCR used HTBI primers, followed by a second-round multiplex PCR. Using its own MiXCR run on the multiplex PCR reads, TCRdb lists one record per CDR3 protein. The repertoire holds over 40,000 distinct CDR3 sequences, with roughly 52% as singletons. The sample consisted of peripheral blood. The receptor source for this set is an adult man with Graves' ophthalmopathy.

Many counts were recorded for this clonotype. This chain connects TRBV20-1 to TRBJ2-3, with TRBD2 as a possible D gene (5 bases). Trimming removed 0 bases at V and 4 bases at J, with 5 bases between. CDR1 DFQATT and CDR2 SNEGSKA come from the germline V gene (reference sequence). The CDR3 sequence is 12 residues long. CDR3: CSAREEADTQYF. The CDR3, as DNA: TGCAGTGCTAGAGAGGAGGCAGATACGCAGTATTTT.

The chain links TRBV5-6 to TRBJ1-6; no firm D call. The CDR3 extends over 14 amino acids. The germline V gene has CDR1 SGHDT and CDR2 YYEEEE. V was clipped by 2 bases and J by 4 bases, with 7 bases between them. The CDR3: CASSFGRYNSPLHF. CDR3 nucleotides: TGTGCCAGCAGCTTCGGTAGATATAATTCACCCCTCCACTTT.

This clonotype appeared many times. The CDR3 is CASSYSRAKNIQYF. The DNA for the CDR3 is TGTGCCAGCAGTTACTCCAGAGCCAAAAACATTCAGTACTTC. The V call is TRBV6-5, the J call TRBJ2-4; D not resolved. CDR1 and CDR2 (germline): MNHEY, SVGAGI. The CDR3 is 14 amino acids. Trimming stripped 0 bases from V and 0 bases from J, with 3 bases between.

The chain uses TRBV7-3 and TRBJ1-2; D unresolved. The CDR3 consists of 14 residues. Germline CDR1 reads SGHTA; CDR2 reads FQGTGA. V was clipped by 5 bases and J by 3 bases, with 13 bases between them. In DNA form, the CDR3 reads TGTGCCAGCAGCGAGCAAGGGTCGCACTATGGCTACACCTTC. Translating gives CASSEQGSHYGYTF. The full variable domain, with the rest looked up from reference TRBV7-3 and TRBJ1-2, is GAGVSQTPSNKVTEKGKYVELRCDPISGHTALYWYRQSLGQGPEFLIYFQGTGAADDSGLPNDRFFAVRPEGSVSTLKIQRTERGDSAVYLCASSEQGSHYGYTFGSGTRLTVV.

The gene calls are TRBV7-3 and TRBJ1-4; D is ambiguous. CDR1 is SGHTA, CDR2 FQGTGA, per germline. V gave up 7 bases and J gave up 7 bases, with 22 bases separating them. The CDR3 is made up of 16 amino acids. The CDR3 region is CASTATGLTRFEKLFF. CDR3 nucleotide sequence: TGTGCCAGCACCGCGACTGGACTAACCAGATTTGAAAAACTGTTTTTT.

In this sample, this clonotype is medium-sized (0.01 to 0.1%). V gene TRBV20-1 combines with J gene TRBJ2-7; TRBD1 matches at 9 bases. V shed 2 bases and J 6 bases; nucleotides not matched to a gene: 8. The CDR3 is made up of 14 amino acids. Per the germline V gene, CDR1 is DFQATT and CDR2 is SNEGSKA (reference sequence). The CDR3 region is CSARLQGANGEQYF. CDR3 sequence (DNA): TGCAGTGCTAGACTACAGGGGGCGAACGGCGAGCAGTACTTC.

Concerning this clonotype itself: Mismatch with germline at one junction end may stem from a read error. The gene calls are TRBV15 and TRBJ1-6, with D unresolved. CDR1 and CDR2 (germline): LNHNV, YYDKDF (reference sequence). The CDR3 covers 16 residues. This CDR3 is CTTSRGQAVTNSPLHF. The CDR3 DNA is TGTACCACCAGCAGAGGCCAAGCCGTAACAAATTCACCCCTTCACTTT.

The chain joins TRBV7-2 to TRBJ1-1; no definite D call. Germline CDR1 is SGHTA and CDR2 is FQGNSA. Trimming stripped 1 base from V and 1 base from J, with 7 bases between. The CDR3 is 14 amino acids. The CDR3 coding sequence is TGTGCCAGCAGCTTAGGGAGACAGAACACTGAAGCTTTCTTT. Its translation is CASSLGRQNTEAFF.

This clonotype was seen ten or more times. The chain couples TRBV4-1 to TRBJ2-1, with TRBD2 matching over 14 bases. In germline, CDR1 is MGHRA, CDR2 YSYEKL. V gave up 5 bases and J gave up 4 bases; unmatched junction bases: 4. CDR3 length: 16 amino acids. The CDR3 spells CASSTRLAGGYNEQFF. CDR3 nucleotide sequence: TGCGCCAGCAGCACCCGACTAGCGGGGGGGTACAATGAGCAGTTCTTC.

This clonotype was seen many times. The V and J genes are TRBV27 and TRBJ2-1; the D is unclear. Germline assignment: CDR1 MNHEY and CDR2 SMNVEV (reference sequence). The germline V and J ends were trimmed by 5 bases and 2 bases, with 16 bases remaining between them. CDR3 size: 16 residues. CDR3 residues: CASSARLGIPYNEQFF. The DNA of the CDR3 is TGTGCCAGCAGTGCGAGGTTGGGGATCCCCTACAATGAGCAGTTCTTC.

The CDR3 protein is CSARDSLGRTSNQPQHF. DNA for the CDR3: TGCAGTGCTAGAGATTCCTTGGGCAGGACTAGCAATCAGCCCCAGCATTTT. The rearrangement joins TRBV20-1 to TRBJ1-5; D is unresolved. Per germline, CDR1 DFQATT and CDR2 SNEGSKA (reference sequence). The CDR3 has 17 residues. V was cut by 0 bases and J by 0 bases, with 15 bases left in between.

This clonotype was seen ten or more times. The chain recombines TRBV4-1 with TRBJ1-1; D is undetermined. Per the germline V gene, CDR1 is MGHRA and CDR2 is YSYEKL. The CDR3 loop spans 14 amino acids. V was cut by 1 base and J by 0 bases, with 6 bases left in between. The CDR3: CASSQVKMNTEAFF. For the CDR3, the DNA is TGCGCCAGCAGCCAAGTGAAGATGAACACTGAAGCTTTCTTT.

This clonotype has ten or more counts. V and J are TRBV19 and TRBJ1-1; D is possibly TRBD1 (5 bases). Germline V gene data show CDR1 as LNHDA and CDR2 as SQIVND (reference sequence). Trimming cost V 5 bases and J 3 bases, with 16 bases left between them. There are 15 residues in the CDR3. In DNA, the CDR3 is TGTGCCAGTAGTTTGAGGGGCCTGTCTCACACTGAAGCTTTCTTT. This codes for CASSLRGLSHTEAFF.

This clonotype was picked up many times. A much more abundant neighbour one base away suggests this may be a read error. V usage is TRBV12-3 or TRBV12-4 and J usage is TRBJ2-5, with 7 bases that match TRBD2. Trimming at V came to 6 bases and at J to 11 bases, leaving 15 bases not matched to a gene. The CDR3 is 14 residues long. The CDR3 coding sequence is TGTGCCAGCAGACCTGGACGAGCGGGGAGTTCTCAGTACTTC. Residues: CASRPGRAGSSQYF.